One sample yielded the 18 T cell receptor beta chains listed below, sequenced in a study of OX40 agonist ivuxolimab in advanced cancers. Measured with immunoSEQ multiplex PCR; TCRdb has only the in-frame clones, and not every one. The table lists fewer than 85,000 clones, roughly 85% of them singletons. The sequencing used CD4+ or CD8+ T cells sorted from blood, collected in a trial of the OX40 agonist ivuxolimab. The receptors were sampled from an adult with an advanced solid tumor such as melanoma, head and neck, liver or kidney cancer.

The chain couples TRBV27 to TRBJ2-7; D possibly matches TRBD1 or TRBD2 (5 bases each). Trimming stripped 6 bases from V and 0 bases from J, with 15 bases between. Germline CDR1 MNHEY, CDR2 SMNVEV (reference sequence). The CDR3 covers 15 residues. The CDR3 DNA is TGTGCCAGCAGCACCGGGACGGGGAGCTCCTACGAGCAGTACTTC. Encoded protein: CASSTGTGSSYEQYF.

The CDR3 sequence is CASRQSNTEAFF. The CDR3 nucleotides are TGTGCCAGCAGACAGAGCAACACTGAAGCTTTCTTT. The rearrangement joins TRBV6-1 to TRBJ1-1; D ambiguous. There are 12 residues in the CDR3. CDR1 is MNHNS, CDR2 SASEGT, per germline. The germline V and J ends were trimmed by 6 bases and 2 bases, with 7 bases remaining between them.

The gene calls are TRBV28 and TRBJ2-5; D possibly matches TRBD1 or TRBD2 (5 bases each). This CDR3 comprises 17 residues. Germline CDR1 and CDR2: MDHEN and SYDVKM. Trimming took 2 bases from V and 1 from J, leaving 17 bases between them. CDR3 loop: CASSLDGGSGSQETQYF. CDR3 coding DNA: TGTGCCAGCAGTTTAGATGGGGGATCGGGTAGCCAAGAGACCCAGTACTTC.

The chain combines TRBV5-1 with TRBJ2-3; tentative D call: TRBD1 (6 bases). This CDR3 spans 15 amino acids. Per the germline V gene, CDR1 is SGHRS and CDR2 is YFSETQ. V lost 0 bases, J lost 3 bases, and 11 bases lay in between. The CDR3 is CASSLVLGTTDTQYF. In nucleotides, the CDR3 is TGCGCCAGCAGCTTGGTTCTCGGGACAACAGATACGCAGTATTTT.

V gene TRBV19 combines with J gene TRBJ2-5; D is possibly TRBD1 (7 bases). This CDR3 has 17 residues. Looked up from germline, CDR1 is LNHDA and CDR2 is SQIVND (reference sequence). Trimming cost V 6 bases and J 6 bases, with 26 bases left between them. CDR3 in DNA: TGTGCCAGTAGCAGGGGCGGGACAGTTTCCGGGACGAAGACCCAGTACTTC. Protein product: CASSRGGTVSGTKTQYF. Complete variable domain (other parts from reference TRBV19 and TRBJ2-5): DGGITQSPKYLFRKEGQNVTLSCEQNLNHDAMYWYRQDPGQGLRLIYYSQIVNDFQKGDIAEGYSVSREKKESFPLTVTSAQKNPTAFYLCASSRGGTVSGTKTQYFGPGTRLLVL.

The table lists this clone with a few counts. This chain connects TRBV4-1 to TRBJ1-2, with a tentative D call TRBD1 (5 bases). The CDR3 spans 13 residues. Germline V lookup: CDR1 MGHRA, CDR2 YSYEKL. Trimming left V 6 bases short and J 4 bases short, with 12 bases between. The CDR3 reads CASRPRGSYGYTF. CDR3 DNA: TGCGCCAGCAGGCCGAGGGGTTCCTATGGCTACACCTTC.

A few counts support this clone. V gene TRBV2 combines with J gene TRBJ1-5, with D tentatively TRBD1 (6 bases). This CDR3 has 14 residues. CDR1 and CDR2 from the germline V gene are SNHLY and FYNNEI. V gave up 2 bases and J gave up 7 bases, with 12 bases separating them. CDR3 sequence (DNA): TGTGCCAGCAGTGAATGGGGGGCTGGGCAGCCCCAGCATTTT. Its translation: CASSEWGAGQPQHF. Full variable domain (rest looked up from reference TRBV2 and TRBJ1-5): EPEVTQTPSHQVTQMGQEVILRCVPISNHLYFYWYRQILGQKVEFLVSFYNNEISEKSEIFDDQFSVERPDGSNFTLKIRSTKLEDSAMYFCASSEWGAGQPQHFGDGTRLSIL.

The chain carries TRBV2 and TRBJ2-1; tentative D call: TRBD2 (5 bases). Trimming took 7 bases from V and 6 from J, leaving 13 bases between them. There are 13 residues in the CDR3. Per germline, CDR1 SNHLY and CDR2 FYNNEI. CDR3 DNA sequence: TGTGCCAGCAACGGACTCATCTCCAATGAGCAGTTCTTC. Translating gives CASNGLISNEQFF. Drawing the rest from reference TRBV2 and TRBJ2-1, the complete variable domain is EPEVTQTPSHQVTQMGQEVILRCVPISNHLYFYWYRQILGQKVEFLVSFYNNEISEKSEIFDDQFSVERPDGSNFTLKIRSTKLEDSAMYFCASNGLISNEQFFGPGTRLTVL.

The rearrangement uses TRBV6-1 and TRBJ2-5; D may be TRBD1 or TRBD2 (5 bases each). V lost 1 base to trimming and J lost 4 bases, with 13 bases between them. The CDR3 extends over 15 amino acids. Germline-derived CDR1 and CDR2 are MNHNS and SASEGT. The DNA for the CDR3 is TGTGCCAGCAGTGAAGGGAGGTGGGGCCGAGAGACCCAGTACTTC. Protein: CASSEGRWGRETQYF.

The V gene is TRBV9, the J gene TRBJ2-5; 12 bases fit TRBD2. The better agreement between TRBJ2-7 and the DNA end casts doubt on the J call. Germline V lookup: CDR1 SGDLS, CDR2 YYNGEE. CDR3 length: 17 residues. As DNA, the CDR3 is TGTGCCAGCAGCGTAAGGCCCACGACTAGCGGGAGCTACGAGCAGTACTTC. It encodes CASSVRPTTSGSYEQYF.

V gene TRBV2 combines with J gene TRBJ1-1; D might be TRBD1 (6 bases). This CDR3 spans 15 amino acids. CDR1 SNHLY and CDR2 FYNNEI come from the germline V gene. V was trimmed by 7 bases and J by 0 bases, leaving 15 bases between them. In DNA, the CDR3 is TGTGCCAGCATCCTAAGGGGGGTAATGAACACTGAAGCTTTCTTT. The encoded protein is CASILRGVMNTEAFF. Looking up the rest from reference TRBV2 and TRBJ1-1 gives the full variable domain: EPEVTQTPSHQVTQMGQEVILRCVPISNHLYFYWYRQILGQKVEFLVSFYNNEISEKSEIFDDQFSVERPDGSNFTLKIRSTKLEDSAMYFCASILRGVMNTEAFFGQGTRLTVV.

There are a few counts of this clone. The chain couples TRBV28 to TRBJ2-5, with D possibly matching TRBD1 (5 bases). Trimming took 6 bases from V and 4 from J, leaving 9 bases between them. This CDR3 has 12 residues. The V gene's germline CDR1 is MDHEN and CDR2 SYDVKM. Written as DNA, the CDR3 is TGTGCCAGCAGGCCGGACACAGAGACCCAGTACTTC. This translates into CASRPDTETQYF.

V usage is TRBV28 and J usage is TRBJ1-1, with TRBD1 as a possible D gene (6 bases). The CDR3 spans 13 residues. The V gene's germline CDR1 is MDHEN and CDR2 SYDVKM. V was clipped by 5 bases and J by 6 bases, with 13 bases between them. The CDR3 DNA reads as TGTGCCAGCAGTGAACAGGGAAGGGCTGAAGCTTTCTTT. It encodes CASSEQGRAEAFF.

CDR3 in DNA: TGTGCCAGCAGCCAAGACATGGGGGGGTACAATGAGCAGTTCTTC. This codes for CASSQDMGGYNEQFF. V is TRBV7-6 and J is TRBJ2-1, with 7 bases lining up with TRBD2. J gave up 4 bases and V 5 bases, and 8 bases lay outside the gene matches. Germline V lookup: CDR1 SGHVS, CDR2 FNYEAQ. CDR3 length: 15 residues.

The sample holds a few counts of this clone. V is TRBV28 and J is TRBJ1-2; TRBD1 might be the D (5 bases). The CDR3 length is 14 residues. Per germline, CDR1 MDHEN and CDR2 SYDVKM. V gave up 3 bases and J gave up 4 bases, with 12 bases separating them. The CDR3 spells CASSFQGFVYGYTF. The CDR3 DNA is TGTGCCAGCAGTTTCCAGGGTTTTGTCTATGGCTACACCTTC.

The rearrangement uses TRBV7-8 and TRBJ2-6; no firm D call. Trimming removed 5 bases from V and 4 bases from J, with 9 bases in between. Germline V lookup: CDR1 SGHVS, CDR2 FQNEAQ. The CDR3 contains 14 residues. The CDR3: CASSPIIGANVLTF. Here the CDR3 DNA reads TGTGCCAGCAGCCCAATAATCGGGGCCAACGTCCTGACTTTC.

The gene calls are TRBV7-3 and TRBJ2-1; 12 nucleotides align to TRBD2. Germline assignment: CDR1 SGHTA and CDR2 FQGTGA. This CDR3 comprises 16 residues. V dropped 5 bases and J dropped 2; count of bases not matched to a gene: 4. The CDR3 nucleotides are TGTGCCAGCAGCATACTAGCGGGGGGTACCTACAATGAGCAGTTCTTC. Its protein is CASSILAGGTYNEQFF.

This sequence joins TRBV4-2 and TRBJ2-5; 8 bases align to TRBD2. The trim removed 1 base at V and 5 bases at J, leaving 9 bases unmatched. This CDR3 is 16 amino acids long. From germline, CDR1 is LGHNA and CDR2 YNFKEQ. The CDR3 spells CASSQVSSTGGETQYF. As DNA, the CDR3 is TGTGCCAGCAGCCAAGTTTCGTCGACGGGGGGGGAGACCCAGTACTTC.